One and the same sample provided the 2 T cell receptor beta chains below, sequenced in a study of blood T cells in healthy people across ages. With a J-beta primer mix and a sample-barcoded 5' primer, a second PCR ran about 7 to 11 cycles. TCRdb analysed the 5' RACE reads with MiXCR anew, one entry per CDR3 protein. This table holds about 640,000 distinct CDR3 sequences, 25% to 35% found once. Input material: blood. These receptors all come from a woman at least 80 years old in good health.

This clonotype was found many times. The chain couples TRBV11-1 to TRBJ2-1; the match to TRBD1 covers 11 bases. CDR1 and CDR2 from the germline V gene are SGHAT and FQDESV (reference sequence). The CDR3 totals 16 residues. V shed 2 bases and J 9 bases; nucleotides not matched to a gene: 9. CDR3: CASSLILGQGAPEQFF. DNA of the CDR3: TGTGCCAGCAGCTTAATTCTTGGACAGGGGGCGCCTGAGCAGTTCTTC.

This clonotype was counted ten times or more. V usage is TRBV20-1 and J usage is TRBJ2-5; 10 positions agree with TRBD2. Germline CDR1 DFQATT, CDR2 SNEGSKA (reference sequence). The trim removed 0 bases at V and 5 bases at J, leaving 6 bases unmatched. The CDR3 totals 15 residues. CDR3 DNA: TGCAGTGCTAGAGATCCTAGCGGGGGCCGGGAGACCCAGTACTTC. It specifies CSARDPSGGRETQYF.